Below, 19 T cell receptor beta chains from the same sample are listed, as sequenced in a study of T cells in women clearing cervical HPV infection. Sequencing used immunoSEQ multiplex PCR; TCRdb keeps in-frame clones, though not all of them. This listing includes over 25,000 clones. Sequenced: blood buffy coat. All receptors derive from a woman between 18 and 75 years old with a cervical HPV16 infection that either progressed to CIN3+ or cleared (not recorded which).

Remarks on this clone: The sequence runs out 3 residues before the end of the CDR3; the remainder is reconstructed from the germline J gene. The rearrangement uses TRBV19 and TRBJ1-4; a weak D match, TRBD1 (6 bases). V was pared by 7 bases and J by 7 bases, with 16 bases between. The CDR3 sequence is 14 residues long. Looked up from germline, CDR1 is LNHDA and CDR2 is SQIVND (reference sequence). CDR3 bases read: TGTGCCAGTAAGGCCCACAGGGTGGGTGAAAAA. Translating gives CASKAHRVGEK. The whole CDR3 region reads CASKAHRVGEKLFF. Together with reference TRBV19 and TRBJ1-4, the CDR3 gives the full variable domain: DGGITQSPKYLFRKEGQNVTLSCEQNLNHDAMYWYRQDPGQGLRLIYYSQIVNDFQKGDIAEGYSVSREKKESFPLTVTSAQKNPTAFYLCASKAHRVGEKLFFGSGTQLSVL.

About this clone itself: The CDR3 goes on 3 residues after the read ends, and that part is filled in from the germline J gene. Other DNA sequences in the same sample also yield this CDR3. The chain couples TRBV20-1 to TRBJ2-3, with D perhaps matching TRBD1 (6 bases). V was cut by 5 bases and J by 2 bases, with 17 bases left in between. This CDR3 region has 15 residues. Germline CDR1 reads DFQATT; CDR2 reads SNEGSKA (reference sequence). CDR3 DNA, as far as it was read: TGCAGTGCTGTGCAACCAGGGGCGCACACAGATACG. It codes for CSAVQPGAHTDT. The full CDR3 is CSAVQPGAHTDTQYF.

As regards this clone: The read falls 3 residues short of the CDR3 end, and the missing part is taken from the germline J gene. The chain combines TRBV20-1 with TRBJ2-5; the match to TRBD2 covers 8 bases. Unmatched junction bases numbered 10, after V lost 3 bases and J lost 4 bases. The germline V gene encodes CDR1 DFQATT and CDR2 SNEGSKA (reference sequence). There are 15 residues in the CDR3. CDR3 sequence: CSASSQREWAETQYF. CDR3 DNA (partial): TGCAGTGCTAGCAGTCAGCGGGAGTGGGCAGAGACC.

A remark on this clone: The read ends 3 residues before the CDR3 terminus; that terminus is restored from the germline J gene. This chain uses TRBV5-1 with TRBJ2-3; 8 nucleotides agree with TRBD2. The junction had 5 bases not matched to a gene; V was cut back by 4 bases and J by 1 base. Germline CDR1 reads SGHRS; CDR2 reads YFSETQ. This CDR3 is built from 15 residues. The covered CDR3 bases are TGCGCCAGCAGCCCAGCGGGAGTGGGCACAGATACG. Translated: CASSPAGVGTDT. In full, the CDR3 reads CASSPAGVGTDTQYF. Using reference TRBV5-1 and TRBJ2-3 for the parts outside the CDR3, the full variable domain is KAGVTQTPRYLIKTRGQQVTLSCSPISGHRSVSWYQQTPGQGLQFLFEYFSETQRNKGNFPGRFSGRQFSNSRSEMNVSTLELGDSALYLCASSPAGVGTDTQYFGPGTRLTVL.

Comments on this clone: The sequenced fragment ends 3 residues before the CDR3 boundary, so the rest is inferred from the germline J gene. The gene calls are TRBV18 and TRBJ2-4; TRBD1 matches at 9 bases. The germline V gene has CDR1 KGHSH and CDR2 LQKENI. This CDR3 spans 17 amino acids. The CDR3 region is CASSLSGTGYKSYGQYF. The sequenced CDR3 bases are TGTGCCAGCTCACTCAGCGGGACAGGGTATAAATCCTATGGT. The full variable domain, in which reference TRBV18 and TRBJ2-4 provide the parts outside the CDR3, is NAGVMQNPRHLVRRRGQEARLRCSPMKGHSHVYWYRQLPEEGLKFMVYLQKENIIDESGMPKERFSAEFPKEGPSILRIQQVVRGDSAAYFCASSLSGTGYKSYGQYFGAGTRLSVL.

A remark on this clone: The CDR3 is cut off 3 residues early in the read; its end comes from the germline J gene. V and J are TRBV10-3 and TRBJ1-3, with a tentative D call TRBD1 (5 bases). This CDR3 spans 15 amino acids. From germline, CDR1 is ENHRY and CDR2 SYGVKD. V gave up 0 bases and J gave up 2 bases, with 8 bases separating them. The CDR3 reads CAISESGLTGNTIYF. CDR3 DNA, as far as it was read: TGTGCCATCAGTGAGTCGGGGCTTACTGGAAACACC.

Concerning this clone itself: Read coverage stops 3 residues before the CDR3 terminus; the germline J gene supplies the remainder. The V and J genes are TRBV5-1 and TRBJ1-1; weak D call: TRBD1 (5 bases). Germline CDR1 SGHRS, CDR2 YFSETQ. Trimming removed 0 bases at V and 2 bases at J, with 8 bases between. There are 14 residues in the CDR3. The CDR3 DNA, read in part, is TGCGCCAGCAGCTTGGCCGGGGGTAACACTGAA. It codes for CASSLAGGNTE. In full, the CDR3 is CASSLAGGNTEAFF.

A word on this clone: The CDR3 end lies 3 residues beyond the end of the read and is filled in from the germline J gene. The rearrangement joins TRBV20-1 to TRBJ2-3; 8 bases are shared with TRBD2. Germline-derived CDR1 and CDR2 are DFQATT and SNEGSKA (reference sequence). The CDR3 length is 14 residues. Here the CDR3 reads CSAREGTSQETQYF. The CDR3 bases that were read are TGCAGTGCTAGAGAGGGGACTAGTCAAGAGACG.

About this clone itself: Sequencing ends 3 residues short of the CDR3 end; the germline J gene provides the rest. The chain recombines TRBV7-2 with TRBJ2-2; D is possibly TRBD1 (7 bases). CDR1 is SGHTA, CDR2 FQGNSA, per germline. This CDR3 has 15 amino acids. The CDR3 bases that were read are TGTGCCAGCCTCGGTGGAAGGGGGCGGGGAGAAAAG. It codes for CASLGGRGRGEK. The entire CDR3 reads CASLGGRGRGEKLFF. Filled out from reference TRBV7-2 and TRBJ2-2, the complete variable domain reads GAGVSQSPSNKVTEKGKDVELRCDPISGHTALYWYRQSLGQGLEFLIYFQGNSAPDKSGLPSDRFSAERTGGSVSTLTIQRTQQEDSAVYLCASLGGRGRGEKLFFGEGSRLTVL.

A word on this clone: The read falls 3 residues short of the CDR3 end, and the missing part is taken from the germline J gene. The rearrangement uses TRBV20-1 and TRBJ2-7, with 10 positions matching TRBD1. CDR3 length equals 13 residues. Germline CDR1 DFQATT, CDR2 SNEGSKA (reference sequence). Germline trimming cut 7 bases from V and 5 bases from J; bases unmatched to any gene: 8. The sequenced CDR3 bases are TGCAGTGTTTTGGGACAGGGGTCCCACGAG. This encodes CSVLGQGSHE. The whole CDR3 sequence reads CSVLGQGSHEQYF.

For this clone: The read ends 3 residues before the CDR3 terminus; that terminus is restored from the germline J gene. The V gene is TRBV30, the J gene TRBJ1-5; 11 positions match TRBD1. The CDR3 has 15 residues. Germline CDR1 reads GTSNPN; CDR2 reads SVGIG (reference sequence). J gave up 7 bases and V 3 bases, and 8 bases lay outside the gene matches. CDR3: CAWSTGQGARQPQHF. The sequenced part of the CDR3 DNA is TGTGCCTGGAGCACCGGACAGGGGGCGAGACAGCCC.

A word on this clone: The CDR3 end is not reached by the read, which stops 3 residues before it; the germline J gene fills it in. The chain couples TRBV20-1 to TRBJ1-1; D might be TRBD1 (6 bases). This CDR3 spans 14 amino acids. Germline lookup yields CDR1 DFQATT and CDR2 SNEGSKA (reference sequence). V was shortened by 3 bases and J by 3 bases, with 14 bases between the two germline ends. The part of the CDR3 DNA that was read is TGCAGTGCTAGCAGGGGCGGGAGGGACACTGAA. This sequence encodes CSASRGGRDTE. The full CDR3 is CSASRGGRDTEAFF.

A remark on this clone: The read is 3 residues too short to cover the CDR3 end, so that end is filled in from the germline J gene. The V call is TRBV6-4, the J call TRBJ2-1, with TRBD1 matching over 9 bases. V lost 2 bases to trimming and J lost 5 bases; unmatched junction nucleotides: 1. This CDR3 has 14 residues. Germline loops: CDR1 MRHNA, CDR2 SNTAGT. The covered CDR3 bases are TGTGCCAGCAGTGACAGGACAGGGGACAATGAG. Translating it yields CASSDRTGDNE. The full CDR3 sequence reads CASSDRTGDNEQFF.

About this clone itself: Read data end 3 residues before the CDR3 end; the end is taken from the germline J gene. This chain connects TRBV2 to TRBJ1-2; D is perhaps TRBD1 (6 bases). The germline V gene encodes CDR1 SNHLY and CDR2 FYNNEI. Trimming took 0 bases from V and 6 from J, leaving 17 bases between them. The CDR3 spans 16 residues. CDR3 bases read: TGTGCCAGCAGTGAAGCGCTTCGGGACACCCTTAATGGC. Its protein is CASSEALRDTLNG. The entire CDR3 is CASSEALRDTLNGYTF.

About this clone itself: The CDR3 end falls 3 residues outside the read, so it is completed with the germline J gene. The V call is TRBV19, the J call TRBJ2-7; D is unclear. Trimming cost V 0 bases and J 3 bases, with 6 bases left between them. The germline CDR1 and CDR2 sequences are LNHDA and SQIVND (reference sequence). CDR3 size: 13 residues. The sequenced part of the CDR3 DNA is TGTGCCAGTAGTATAGACACTGGCTACGAG. Encoded protein: CASSIDTGYE. The complete CDR3 protein is CASSIDTGYEQYF.

Notes on this clone: The observed sequence ends 3 residues before the CDR3 terminus, with the missing tail filled in from the germline J gene. The chain links TRBV19 to TRBJ2-1, with D hard to call. The CDR3 contains 15 residues. Germline V CDR1 and CDR2: LNHDA, SQIVND (reference sequence). The V and J ends lost 4 bases and 2 bases respectively, with 12 bases between them. The CDR3 sequence: CASSTLGGTYNEQFF. The part of the CDR3 DNA that was read is TGTGCCAGTAGTACCCTCGGCGGAACCTACAATGAG.

As concerns this clone: The sequenced fragment ends 3 residues before the CDR3 boundary, so the rest is inferred from the germline J gene. The chain couples TRBV29-1 to TRBJ1-1, with D maybe TRBD1 (6 bases). The germline V and J ends were trimmed by 6 bases and 1 base, with 12 bases remaining between them. Germline-derived CDR1 and CDR2 are SQVTM and ANQGSEA. The CDR3 sequence is 13 residues long. The CDR3 DNA, read in part, is TGCAGCGTAACGACAGGCGAGAACACTGAA. Its translation: CSVTTGENTE. The CDR3 reads in full as CSVTTGENTEAFF. The full variable domain, with the rest looked up from reference TRBV29-1 and TRBJ1-1, is SAVISQKPSRDICQRGTSLTIQCQVDSQVTMMFWYRQQPGQSLTLIATANQGSEATYESGFVIDKFPISRPNLTFSTLTVSNMSPEDSSIYLCSVTTGENTEAFFGQGTRLTVV.

A note on this clone: The DNA ends 3 residues before the CDR3 does, and the rest of the CDR3 is filled in from the germline J gene. V gene TRBV19 combines with J gene TRBJ2-4; TRBD2 is a possible D gene (5 bases). The CDR3 has 14 residues. Deletions cut 4 bases from V and 5 bases from J, with 12 bases between. From germline, CDR1 is LNHDA and CDR2 SQIVND (reference sequence). This CDR3 is CASSSGPGENIQYF. The covered CDR3 bases are TGTGCCAGTAGTAGCGGGCCTGGGGAAAACATT.

As concerns this clone: The CDR3 extends 3 residues past the end of the read, so its final part is completed from the germline J gene. Other DNA variants within this sample encode the same CDR3. V gene TRBV19 combines with J gene TRBJ2-3; possibly TRBD2 for D (5 bases). Germline CDR1 is LNHDA and CDR2 is SQIVND (reference sequence). Deletions cut 7 bases from V and 0 bases from J, with 14 bases between. The length of the CDR3 is 15 residues. The part of the CDR3 DNA that was read is TGTGCCAGTACCCTGGGAAGCGGCAGCACAGATACG. It yields the protein CASTLGSGSTDT. The CDR3, in full, reads CASTLGSGSTDTQYF.